A selection of T cell receptor beta chains follows, all from one sample in a study of blood T cell repertoires in COVID-19. Only in-frame clones appear in the TCRdb table, and some are missing; sequencing was by immunoSEQ multiplex PCR. The sample carries some 250,000 clones, under 95% recorded once. Sequencing was performed on PBMCs or T cells enriched from blood (not recorded which). These receptor sequences come from a woman aged 40 to 55 with acute COVID-19. Both conserved end residues are trimmed from each CDR3.

v_gene	j_gene	CDR3aa
TRBV9	TRBJ2-3	ASSLLAGEGGTDTQY
TRBV24-1	TRBJ2-3	ATSDFGQIRGFPSASTDTQY
TRBV27	TRBJ2-3	ASSLSLAGVGTDTQY
TRBV29-1	TRBJ1-4	SARAPGPNEKLF
TRBV7-8	TRBJ2-7	ASSLETGMSYEQY
TRBV7-9	TRBJ2-7	ASSQGQGAVKNEQY
TRBV5-1	TRBJ2-7	ASSLGAGLSYEQY
TRBV7-9	TRBJ1-1	ASSLRGYDTEAF
TRBV27	TRBJ1-1	ASRIDRGNTEAF
TRBV2	TRBJ1-2	ASRDTGVYGYT
TRBV7-6	TRBJ2-1	ASSSRPGTPANEQF
TRBV14	TRBJ1-2	ASSQDRGAAGYT
TRBV5-1	TRBJ2-5	ASSLGLQETQY